These T cell receptor beta chains were read from a single sample in a study of graft-versus-host responses after intestinal transplantation. Which antigens these TCRs recognize remains unknown. TCRdb's table, derived via immunoSEQ multiplex PCR, lists solely in-frame clones and lacks some. The sample has 90,000 to 95,000 clones; around nine tenths are singletons. This specimen was unstimulated CD8+ T cells sorted from spleen or lymph node cells, taken before intestinal transplant. These receptors were obtained from a human donor who received an intestinal transplant. Both conserved end residues are part of each CDR3. D genes are given only for firm matches. A row's size may be missing; if present it is once, few, many or a size class.

d_call	j_call	v_call	clone_size	cdr3_nt	cdr3_aa
TRBD1	TRBJ2-7	TRBV18	-	TGTGCCAGCTCAGAGGACAGGGAGTACGAGCAGTACTTC	CASSEDREYEQYF
TRBD2	TRBJ2-3	TRBV7-3	-	TGTGCCAGCAGCTCGACTAGCGCGGGGACTATGGATACGCAGTATTTT	CASSSTSAGTMDTQYF
TRBD1	TRBJ2-7	TRBV28	once	TGTGCCAGCAGTTTGGGTGACAGGGGCCCCCTGATCTACGAGCAGTACTTC	CASSLGDRGPLIYEQYF
TRBD1	TRBJ1-2	TRBV11-2	-	TGTGCCAGCAGCGGGACAGGTGGAGGCTACACCTTC	CASSGTGGGYTF
-	TRBJ1-1	TRBV5-6	-	TGTGCCAGCAGCTTGTTAGCTGAAGCTTTCTTT	CASSLLAEAFF
-	TRBJ1-1	TRBV6-1	once	TGTGCCAGCATCCCCCCCGACGGGTTTGAAGCTTTCTTT	CASIPPDGFEAFF
-	TRBJ2-7	TRBV28	-	TGTGCCAGCAGTTTGTTCCGAGGGCCCTCCTACGAGCAGTACTTC	CASSLFRGPSYEQYF
-	TRBJ2-7	TRBV28	few	TGTGCCAGCAGTTTTGGTTTTTTCTACGAGCAGTACTTC	CASSFGFFYEQYF
-	TRBJ2-1	TRBV6-5	-	TGTGCCAGCAGTTACAGTTTCTGGGACAATGAGCAGTTCTTC	CASSYSFWDNEQFF
TRBD1	TRBJ2-7	TRBV6-5	-	TGTGCCAGCAGTTCCGGGACAGGGGGCTACGAGCAGTACTTC	CASSSGTGGYEQYF
-	TRBJ2-3	TRBV9	-	TGTGCCAGCAGCGTAGGATCAGGGCAGGGCGTTGGCACAGATACGCAGTATTTT	CASSVGSGQGVGTDTQYF
-	TRBJ1-5	TRBV19	-	TGTGCCAGTAGTATAGTTGGCAGGTCCTACAATCAGCCCCAGCATTTT	CASSIVGRSYNQPQHF
-	TRBJ1-2	TRBV7-6	-	TGTGCCAGCAGCTTAGGGGATATTAACTATGGCTACACCTTC	CASSLGDINYGYTF
TRBD2	TRBJ2-3	TRBV14	-	TGTGCCAGCAGCCCGACAGAACCAAGACTAGCGGGCACGGATACGCAGTATTTT	CASSPTEPRLAGTDTQYF
-	TRBJ1-4	TRBV9	-	TGTGCCAGCAGCGTAAAAGGACATCAGGGGTTAGAAAAACTGTTTTTT	CASSVKGHQGLEKLFF
-	TRBJ1-1	TRBV2	-	TGTGCCAGTACAGGGAACACTGAAGCTTTCTTT	CASTGNTEAFF
-	TRBJ1-1	TRBV7-9	-	TGTGCCAGCAGCTTACCCCGGGGAGACACTGAAGCTTTCTTT	CASSLPRGDTEAFF
-	TRBJ1-4	TRBV15	-	TGTGCCACCAGCCATGGGCAGGGTTTTAATGAAAAACTGTTTTTT	CATSHGQGFNEKLFF
-	TRBJ2-5	TRBV7-9	-	TGTGCCAGCAGCTTAGGGCCCCCCCAAGAGACCCAGTACTTC	CASSLGPPQETQYF
TRBD2	TRBJ2-2	TRBV9	-	TGTGCCAGCAGCGTAGTTCCCTCTAGCGGGGGGCAGACCGGGGAGCTGTTTTTT	CASSVVPSSGGQTGELFF
-	TRBJ2-7	TRBV7-9	-	TGTGCCAGCAGCTTAGCGGAAAGACCCCTCTACGAGCAGTACTTC	CASSLAERPLYEQYF
-	TRBJ1-3	TRBV25-1	-	TGTGCCAGCAGTGTCCTTACAGGGTCTCTCTCTGGAAACACCATATATTTT	CASSVLTGSLSGNTIYF
TRBD2	TRBJ2-7	TRBV6-6	once	TGTGCCAGCAGTCAAACGTTAGCGGGGGGGGAAACCTTC	CASSQTLAGGETF
-	TRBJ2-3	TRBV2	-	TGTGCCAGCAGTGAAAGACTAGACACAGATACGCAGTATTTT	CASSERLDTDTQYF
-	TRBJ1-2	TRBV6-5	few	TGTGCCAGCAGTTATCAAGCAGGGAACTATGGCTACACCTTC	CASSYQAGNYGYTF
-	TRBJ2-3	TRBV4-1	-	TGCGCCAGCAGCCAAGTTCGAGTGGGGGGCGTGACAGATACGCAGTATTTT	CASSQVRVGGVTDTQYF
-	TRBJ1-2	TRBV28	-	TGTGCCAGCAGCCCACAGGACTACTATGGCTACACCTTC	CASSPQDYYGYTF
TRBD1	TRBJ1-6	TRBV6-5	-	TGTGCCAGCGGAAAACGGGACAGAAATTCACCCCTCCACTTT	CASGKRDRNSPLHF
-	TRBJ1-3	TRBV7-9	-	TGTGCCAGCAGCCTCAACCCACGGATTTTATCTGGAAACACCATATATTTT	CASSLNPRILSGNTIYF
-	TRBJ2-7	TRBV6-5	-	TGTGCCAGCAGTTCCACCCCGGGAATTGTGCCATACGAGCAGTACTTC	CASSSTPGIVPYEQYF
TRBD1	TRBJ2-3	TRBV12-5	-	TGTGCTAGTGGTTTGAACACAGGGGGGCCGGACACAGATACGCAGTATTTT	CASGLNTGGPDTDTQYF
-	TRBJ1-2	TRBV7-9	once	TGTGCCAGCAGCTTACGGGGGGACTATGGCTACACCTTC	CASSLRGDYGYTF
TRBD1	TRBJ2-1	TRBV18	-	TGTGCCAGCTCACCACTAAAGGACAGGTTAAATGAGCAGTTCTTC	CASSPLKDRLNEQFF
-	TRBJ2-3	TRBV11-2	-	TGTGCCAGCAGCCCCCCCTGGGGAGATACGCAGTATTTT	CASSPPWGDTQYF
-	TRBJ2-7	TRBV6-1	-	TGTGCCAGCAGTGAAGCGCCCGCCGGGTGGTTTAAGGTTTCCGAGTACTTC	CASSEAPAGWFKVSEYF
-	TRBJ1-5	TRBV15	-	TGTGCCACCAGCAGAGATCTGGCAGGGAATCAGCCCCAGCATTTT	CATSRDLAGNQPQHF
TRBD1	TRBJ2-1	TRBV7-9	-	TGTGCCAGCAGCCACCGGGACAGGTTCTACAATGAGCAGTTCTTC	CASSHRDRFYNEQFF
-	TRBJ1-3	TRBV7-9	-	TGTGCCAGCAACTTACGAGGGGAGGGAAACACCATATATTTT	CASNLRGEGNTIYF
-	TRBJ2-3	TRBV11-2	-	TGTGCCAGCAGCTTAATTAGATCTAGCACAGATACGCAGTATTTT	CASSLIRSSTDTQYF
-	TRBJ2-3	TRBV11-2	-	TGTGCCAGCAGCCCCCCGGAAATGGCAGATACGCAGTATTTT	CASSPPEMADTQYF
-	TRBJ2-1	TRBV4-1	-	TGCGCCAGCAGCCAACTTGGAGGCCATGAGCAGTTCTTC	CASSQLGGHEQFF
TRBD1	TRBJ1-4	TRBV19	few	TGTGCCAGTAGTATAGATGCTGCGGACAGGGGCGGAAAACTGTTTTTT	CASSIDAADRGGKLFF
TRBD1	TRBJ1-5	TRBV19	-	TGTGCCAGTAATACTGACAGGGGGTATAGCAATCAGCCCCAGCATTTT	CASNTDRGYSNQPQHF
TRBD1	TRBJ1-2	TRBV9	-	TGTGCCAGCAGCGTAGGACAGGGCGACTATGGCTACACCTTC	CASSVGQGDYGYTF
-	TRBJ2-1	TRBV19	-	TGTGCCAGTAGTATAGGATGGGAGCACAATGAGCAGTTCTTC	CASSIGWEHNEQFF
-	TRBJ2-3	TRBV6-4	-	TGTGCCAGCAGTGACCCAGGGACTCACAGCACAGATACGCAGTATTTT	CASSDPGTHSTDTQYF
-	TRBJ2-7	TRBV5-1	-	TGCGCCAGCAGCATACAGGACGTATCCTACGAGCAGTACTTC	CASSIQDVSYEQYF
-	TRBJ2-3	TRBV27	-	TGTGCCAGCAGTTGGTCGGGGTCTAGCACAGATACGCAGTATTTT	CASSWSGSSTDTQYF
-	TRBJ1-3	TRBV4-1	-	TGCGCCAGCAGCCAAGACGACGACCTAAACACCATATATTTT	CASSQDDDLNTIYF
TRBD1	TRBJ2-7	TRBV4-1	-	TGCGCCAGCAGCCAAGAGCCTACGACAGGGGTCTCCTACGAGCAGTACTTC	CASSQEPTTGVSYEQYF
-	TRBJ1-5	TRBV4-1	-	TGCGCCAGCAGCCCAGGGGTCTGGCAGCCCCAGCATTTT	CASSPGVWQPQHF
TRBD2	TRBJ2-1	TRBV7-3	-	TGTGCCAGCAGCTCAATAGCGGGTTATTACAATGAGCAGTTCTTC	CASSSIAGYYNEQFF
TRBD2	TRBJ2-1	TRBV11-2	-	TGTGCCAGCACCCGGACTAGCGGGAGCCCCAGCTCCTACAATGAGCAGTTCTTC	CASTRTSGSPSSYNEQFF
TRBD2	TRBJ2-1	TRBV6-5	-	TGTGCCAGCAGTGGACTAGCGGTAGGCAATGAGCAGTTCTTC	CASSGLAVGNEQFF
TRBD1	TRBJ2-5	TRBV5-1	-	TGCGCCAGCAGCCTCACGGGACAGGCCGGTCGGACCCAGTACTTC	CASSLTGQAGRTQYF
-	TRBJ2-7	TRBV14	-	TGTGCCAGCAGCCAAGAAGGAGGATACGAGCAGTACTTC	CASSQEGGYEQYF
-	TRBJ2-1	TRBV2	-	TGTGCCAGCAGTGAAGCGCCCCGGCCGACAGGCGAGCAGTTCTTC	CASSEAPRPTGEQFF
TRBD1	TRBJ2-2	TRBV4-1	-	TGCGCCAGCAGCCATGAAACAGGGGGCATCGGGGAGCTGTTTTTT	CASSHETGGIGELFF
-	TRBJ1-1	TRBV9	-	TGTGCCAGCAGCCCAATTAAGATGAACACTGAAGCTTTCTTT	CASSPIKMNTEAFF